This T cell receptor (beta chain) emerged from a study of blood T cell repertoires in COVID-19. The table lists this clone with a count of one. The junction and the germline gene differ at one end; a read error may be behind it. This CDR3 contains 15 residues. Per the germline V gene, CDR1 is PRHDT and CDR2 is FYEKMQ (reference sequence). Profiled with immunoSEQ multiplex PCR; TCRdb holds only in-frame clones, not every one. The repertoire holds 100,000 or so clones, 69% seen once, with around 6.3% in the top ten. This chain links TRBV13 with TRBJ2-1; TRBD1 matches 8 bases. This receptor was taken from an elderly man with acute or convalescent COVID-19. The source material was peripheral blood. CDR3: CASSLGTGLSNEQFF. The CDR3 DNA is TGTGCCAGCAGCCTAGGGACAGGTCTAAGTAATGAGCAGTTCTTC.